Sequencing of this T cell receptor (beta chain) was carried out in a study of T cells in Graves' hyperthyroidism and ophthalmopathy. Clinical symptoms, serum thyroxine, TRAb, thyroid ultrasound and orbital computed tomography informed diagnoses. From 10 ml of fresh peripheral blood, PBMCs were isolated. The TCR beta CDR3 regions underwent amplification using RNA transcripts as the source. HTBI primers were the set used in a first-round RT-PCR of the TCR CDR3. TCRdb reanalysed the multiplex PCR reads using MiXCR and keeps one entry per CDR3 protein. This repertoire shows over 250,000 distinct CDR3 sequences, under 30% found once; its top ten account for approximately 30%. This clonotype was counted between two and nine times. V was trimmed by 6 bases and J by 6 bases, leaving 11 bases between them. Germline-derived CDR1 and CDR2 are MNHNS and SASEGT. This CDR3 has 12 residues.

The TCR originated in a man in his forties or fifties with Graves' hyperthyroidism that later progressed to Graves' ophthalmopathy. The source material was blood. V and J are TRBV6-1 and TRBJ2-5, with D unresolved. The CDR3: CASSGFVKTQYF. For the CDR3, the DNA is TGTGCCAGCAGCGGATTTGTGAAGACCCAGTACTTC.